A selection of T cell receptor beta chains follows, all from one sample in a study of technical replicates of blood from a handful of donors. This table comes from immunoSEQ multiplex PCR, and its TCRdb copy is limited to in-frame clones, with some not included. This table has tens of thousands of clones, around 94% appearing once. Sequenced input: T cells isolated from PBMCs. The receptors come from a human donor in good health. Each CDR3 is given with its conserved first and last residue. The order of the fields is D gene, V gene, clone size, J gene, CDR3 DNA, CDR3 protein. D genes are given only for firm matches. The listing skips clone size in some rows; elsewhere it reads once, few, many or a size class.

D gene: -
V gene: TRBV6-6
clone size: -
J gene: TRBJ1-1
CDR3 DNA: TGTGCCAGCAGTTACTCCGCAGTGGGGGCGAACACTGAAGCTTTCTTT
CDR3 protein: CASSYSAVGANTEAFF

D gene: TRBD1
V gene: TRBV4-1
clone size: -
J gene: TRBJ1-2
CDR3 DNA: TGCGCCAGCAGCCAAGGGACAGGGGACGGCTACACCTTC
CDR3 protein: CASSQGTGDGYTF

D gene: -
V gene: TRBV6-5
clone size: -
J gene: TRBJ2-7
CDR3 DNA: TGTGCCAGCAGTTACTCGGCCCTTACTAGAACATACGAGCAGTACTTC
CDR3 protein: CASSYSALTRTYEQYF

D gene: -
V gene: TRBV23-1
clone size: once
J gene: TRBJ1-1
CDR3 DNA: TGCGCCAGCAGTCAATCGTTGGGGGGAAGGGCAGGGAGGATGAACACTGAAGCTTTCTTT
CDR3 protein: CASSQSLGGRAGRMNTEAFF

D gene: -
V gene: TRBV6-1
clone size: -
J gene: TRBJ2-5
CDR3 DNA: TGTGCCCGCCGTATGGCCAGTTGGCAAGAGACCCAGTACTTC
CDR3 protein: CARRMASWQETQYF

D gene: TRBD1
V gene: TRBV9
clone size: -
J gene: TRBJ2-7
CDR3 DNA: TGTGCCAGCAGCGTAGATCAGGGGGTGGGCGAGCAGTACTTC
CDR3 protein: CASSVDQGVGEQYF

D gene: -
V gene: TRBV27
clone size: -
J gene: TRBJ2-3
CDR3 DNA: TGTGCCAGCAGTTTTGGGCTAGCCGACTTCACAGATACGCAGTATTTT
CDR3 protein: CASSFGLADFTDTQYF

D gene: TRBD2
V gene: TRBV29-1
clone size: -
J gene: TRBJ2-7
CDR3 DNA: TGCAGCGTTGAAGATTGGACTAGCGGGAGAAACCGCCAAGGGGAGCAGTACTTC
CDR3 protein: CSVEDWTSGRNRQGEQYF

D gene: -
V gene: TRBV5-6
clone size: -
J gene: TRBJ1-1
CDR3 DNA: TGTGCCAGCAGCTGGGCTGGGTGGTTCGGGGACACTGAAGCTTTCTTT
CDR3 protein: CASSWAGWFGDTEAFF

D gene: -
V gene: TRBV6-5
clone size: -
J gene: TRBJ2-3
CDR3 DNA: TGTGCCACCGAGCGGTCTAGGACGCAGTATTTT
CDR3 protein: CATERSRTQYF

D gene: -
V gene: TRBV4-2
clone size: few
J gene: TRBJ2-7
CDR3 DNA: TGTGCCAGCAGCCAAGATAGGGGGACGTCCGCCTACGAGCAGTACTTC
CDR3 protein: CASSQDRGTSAYEQYF

D gene: TRBD1
V gene: TRBV7-8
clone size: -
J gene: TRBJ1-5
CDR3 DNA: TGTGCCAGCAGCCCAGACAGGGGACCTAGGCAGCCCCAGCATTTT
CDR3 protein: CASSPDRGPRQPQHF

D gene: -
V gene: TRBV27
clone size: -
J gene: TRBJ1-4
CDR3 DNA: TGTGCCAGCAGTTTATTGACGGGAGGGATTAGAAAACTGTTTTTT
CDR3 protein: CASSLLTGGIRKLFF

D gene: TRBD1
V gene: TRBV5-1
clone size: -
J gene: TRBJ1-5
CDR3 DNA: TGCGCCAGCAGCGCGACAGGGGAAGGGTATCAGCCCCAGCATTTT
CDR3 protein: CASSATGEGYQPQHF

D gene: TRBD2
V gene: TRBV27
clone size: -
J gene: TRBJ2-1
CDR3 DNA: TGTGCCAGTAAGAATAGCGGGGGCTCCTACAATGAGCAGTTCTTC
CDR3 protein: CASKNSGGSYNEQFF

D gene: TRBD1
V gene: TRBV29-1
clone size: -
J gene: TRBJ1-1
CDR3 DNA: TGCAGCGTGACGAGGCAGGGGGTCGACACTGAAGCTTTCTTT
CDR3 protein: CSVTRQGVDTEAFF

D gene: -
V gene: TRBV29-1
clone size: -
J gene: TRBJ1-3
CDR3 DNA: TGCAGCGTTCTCCCCGCCGCGGGCTCTGGAAACACCATATATTTT
CDR3 protein: CSVLPAAGSGNTIYF

D gene: -
V gene: TRBV2
clone size: once
J gene: TRBJ2-4
CDR3 DNA: TGTGCCAGCAGCAGAGAAATACAGCGGCGGGACATTCAGTACTTC
CDR3 protein: CASSREIQRRDIQYF

D gene: -
V gene: TRBV4-1
clone size: -
J gene: TRBJ1-1
CDR3 DNA: TGCGCCAGCAGCCAAGCCCAAGGGACAGAAGCTTTCTTT
CDR3 protein: CASSQAQGTEAFF

D gene: -
V gene: TRBV15
clone size: -
J gene: TRBJ2-7
CDR3 DNA: TGTGCCACCAGCAGAGTTGGAACGGGTCTCTACGAGCAGTACTTC
CDR3 protein: CATSRVGTGLYEQYF

D gene: TRBD1
V gene: TRBV5-6
clone size: -
J gene: TRBJ2-1
CDR3 DNA: TGTGCCAGCAGCGATGATCTAAGGGACAGGGTGATGGCCAATGAGCAGTTCTTC
CDR3 protein: CASSDDLRDRVMANEQFF

D gene: -
V gene: TRBV10-1
clone size: -
J gene: TRBJ2-3
CDR3 DNA: TGCGCCAGCAGCGAGAGTCGCGCCTCTTCACCCACAGATACGCAGTATTTT
CDR3 protein: CASSESRASSPTDTQYF

D gene: -
V gene: TRBV30
clone size: -
J gene: TRBJ2-3
CDR3 DNA: TGTGCCTGGAGTGTACTATCCGGGTTGGAGTATTTT
CDR3 protein: CAWSVLSGLEYF

D gene: TRBD2
V gene: TRBV19
clone size: once
J gene: TRBJ2-7
CDR3 DNA: TGTGCCAGTAGTCCCGGGGGGGCCACCTACGAGCAGTACTTC
CDR3 protein: CASSPGGATYEQYF

D gene: TRBD2
V gene: TRBV5-4
clone size: -
J gene: TRBJ2-2
CDR3 DNA: TGTGCCAGCAGCTTGAAACTAGCGGGAGGGTCTGGGGAGCTGTTTTTT
CDR3 protein: CASSLKLAGGSGELFF

D gene: TRBD1
V gene: TRBV7-2
clone size: -
J gene: TRBJ1-4
CDR3 DNA: TGTGCCAGCAGCCGGCCGACAGGGGGTGAAAAACTGTTTTTT
CDR3 protein: CASSRPTGGEKLFF

D gene: -
V gene: TRBV13
clone size: -
J gene: TRBJ2-5
CDR3 DNA: TGTGCCAGCAGCCTAAGATTGTACCAAGAGACCCAGTACTTC
CDR3 protein: CASSLRLYQETQYF

D gene: -
V gene: TRBV10-1
clone size: once
J gene: TRBJ1-5
CDR3 DNA: TGCGCCAGCAGCTACAGTAGCAATCAGCCCCAGCATTTT
CDR3 protein: CASSYSSNQPQHF

D gene: -
V gene: TRBV5-1
clone size: -
J gene: TRBJ1-3
CDR3 DNA: TGCGCCAGCAGCGACCCCTCCCGGGACTCTGGAAACACCATATATTTT
CDR3 protein: CASSDPSRDSGNTIYF

D gene: TRBD2
V gene: TRBV28
clone size: -
J gene: TRBJ2-7
CDR3 DNA: TGTGCCAGCAGTCTTAGCGGGAGTACCTACGAGCAGTACTTC
CDR3 protein: CASSLSGSTYEQYF

D gene: -
V gene: TRBV4-1
clone size: -
J gene: TRBJ2-1
CDR3 DNA: TGCGCCAGCAGCCAAATCGGCGGGCCAAAGGAGCAGTTCTTC
CDR3 protein: CASSQIGGPKEQFF

D gene: -
V gene: TRBV7-8
clone size: -
J gene: TRBJ1-3
CDR3 DNA: TGTGCCAGCAGCGGTTCCCCGGGCACCATATATTTT
CDR3 protein: CASSGSPGTIYF

D gene: -
V gene: TRBV27
clone size: once
J gene: TRBJ2-7
CDR3 DNA: TGTGCCAGCAGTTCCCTTAGCGGAAAGTACGAGCAGTACTTC
CDR3 protein: CASSSLSGKYEQYF

D gene: -
V gene: TRBV11-2
clone size: -
J gene: TRBJ1-4
CDR3 DNA: TGTGCCAGCAGTTCAACATCCGCAACTAATGAAAAACTGTTTTTT
CDR3 protein: CASSSTSATNEKLFF

D gene: -
V gene: TRBV28
clone size: -
J gene: TRBJ2-6
CDR3 DNA: TGTGCCAGCAGTTTAGAGATCGGGTTCTCTGGGGCCAACGTCCTGACTTTC
CDR3 protein: CASSLEIGFSGANVLTF

D gene: -
V gene: TRBV4-2
clone size: -
J gene: TRBJ2-1
CDR3 DNA: TGTGCCAGCAGCCAAGATTCCCAGGGGGGCTACAATGAGCAGTTCTTC
CDR3 protein: CASSQDSQGGYNEQFF

D gene: TRBD1
V gene: TRBV28
clone size: -
J gene: TRBJ1-1
CDR3 DNA: TGTGCCAGCAGTTCACCGGGACAGCTTGTGCCTGAAGCTTTCTTT
CDR3 protein: CASSSPGQLVPEAFF

D gene: -
V gene: TRBV2
clone size: -
J gene: TRBJ1-3
CDR3 DNA: TGTGCCAGCAGTGTGGAAGGGGTAAAGGGTGGAAACACCATATATTTT
CDR3 protein: CASSVEGVKGGNTIYF

D gene: -
V gene: TRBV6-6
clone size: -
J gene: TRBJ2-5
CDR3 DNA: TGTGCCAGCAGTTACTCTACACGCCAAGAGACCCAGTACTTC
CDR3 protein: CASSYSTRQETQYF

D gene: -
V gene: TRBV10-3
clone size: -
J gene: TRBJ1-1
CDR3 DNA: TGTGCCATCAGGGAGACGGGCGACAGGAACACTGAAGCTTTCTTT
CDR3 protein: CAIRETGDRNTEAFF